These 23 T cell receptor beta chains were all obtained from the same sample, sequenced in a study of shared clonotypes between healthy human individuals. CD45RO-negative, CCR7-selected cells formed the naive CD8 fraction, which excluded terminally differentiated effector memory CD45RA+ cells. The assay was immunoSEQ multiplex PCR, and TCRdb's table has in-frame clones only and misses some. Here the sample spans about 2.1 million clones, over 85% being singletons. Sequenced sample: naive CD8+ T cells from PBMCs. The receptors come from a man younger than 35 in good health. Some clones in this sample may be carry-over from other donors' samples.

The rearrangement uses TRBV6-4 and TRBJ1-3; no firm D call. The CDR3 extends over 14 amino acids. Trimming took off 8 bases at V and 0 bases at J, with 11 bases between the two ends. Germline assignment: CDR1 MRHNA and CDR2 SNTAGT. Written as DNA, the CDR3 is TGTGCCAGCTCCGACTCTAGCTCTGGAAACACCATATATTTT. Translated: CASSDSSSGNTIYF.

The chain links TRBV29-1 to TRBJ2-2; TRBD2 aligns across 10 bases. This CDR3 contains 16 residues. CDR1 and CDR2 (germline): SQVTM, ANQGSEA. V lost 4 bases and J lost 6; bases outside the gene matches: 11. The CDR3 reads CSVVAASGSRAGELFF. CDR3 DNA: TGCAGCGTTGTGGCGGCTAGCGGGAGCCGCGCCGGGGAGCTGTTTTTT.

This chain joins TRBV7-3 and TRBJ2-2; perhaps TRBD2 as D (6 bases). This CDR3 has 17 amino acids. Germline CDR1 reads SGHTA; CDR2 reads FQGTGA. V lost 5 bases and J 2 bases, leaving 18 bases between the germline ends. CDR3 loop: CASSGPPEGPNTGELFF. The CDR3 coding sequence is TGTGCCAGCAGCGGCCCCCCGGAGGGCCCCAACACCGGGGAGCTGTTTTTT.

The chain recombines TRBV28 with TRBJ2-5; the D gene is possibly TRBD1 (5 bases). Trimming pared 2 bases from V and 4 bases from J, leaving 8 bases between. The CDR3 is 13 residues long. Germline V gives CDR1 MDHEN, CDR2 SYDVKM. This CDR3 reads CASSLGRVETQYF. DNA of the CDR3: TGTGCCAGCAGTTTAGGCAGGGTAGAGACCCAGTACTTC.

This chain joins TRBV27 and TRBJ2-7, with TRBD2 identical over 7 bases. Trimming removed 8 bases from V and 2 bases from J; junction bases left unmatched: 9. The CDR3 is 14 residues long. Germline CDR1 and CDR2: MNHEY and SMNVEV (reference sequence). The CDR3 nucleotides read TGTGCCAGCCGGACGGGAGGACTAGCCTACGAGCAGTACTTC. Its translation: CASRTGGLAYEQYF.

The chain is built from TRBV5-4 and TRBJ1-1; D gene unclear. The CDR3 is 13 residues long. V was trimmed by 2 bases and J by 6 bases, leaving 11 bases between them. Germline V gene data show CDR1 as SGHNT and CDR2 as YYREEE (reference sequence). CDR3 DNA sequence: TGTGCCAGCAGCTTTGGAAGGGCCCCTGAAGCTTTCTTT. It encodes CASSFGRAPEAFF.

The genes are TRBV6-1 and TRBJ2-6; D assignment may be TRBD1 or TRBD2 (6 bases each). The V gene lost 1 base and the J gene lost 0 bases, with 19 bases spanning the gap. The CDR3 covers 20 residues. Germline-derived CDR1 and CDR2 are MNHNS and SASEGT. Written as DNA, the CDR3 is TGTGCCAGCAGTGAAGATGGGGGGCGGTTTTTAAGCTCTGGGGCCAACGTCCTGACTTTC. This translates into CASSEDGGRFLSSGANVLTF.

A remark on this clone: This same CDR3 is encoded by further DNA sequences in the sample. The V and J genes are TRBV7-2 and TRBJ2-7; D is unresolved. The length of the CDR3 is 11 residues. Germline V CDR1 and CDR2: SGHTA, FQGNSA. The V end lost 2 bases, the J end lost 4 bases, and 3 bases lay between the germline ends. This CDR3 is CASSLLYEQYF. CDR3 DNA sequence: TGTGCCAGCAGCTTATTGTACGAGCAGTACTTC.

The J gene is TRBJ2-7, the V gene TRBV15, with D maybe TRBD1 (6 bases). Germline V CDR1 and CDR2: LNHNV, YYDKDF (reference sequence). The CDR3 spans 14 residues. The germline V and J ends were trimmed by 3 bases and 0 bases, with 9 bases remaining between them. CDR3 DNA: TGTGCCACCAGCAGCGACAGGAGCTCCTACGAGCAGTACTTC. Its protein is CATSSDRSSYEQYF.

CDR3 region: CASGTLSYEQYF. DNA of the CDR3: TGTGCCAGCGGGACACTGTCCTACGAGCAGTACTTC. J is TRBJ2-7 and V is TRBV2, with D perhaps matching TRBD1 (6 bases). CDR1 and CDR2 from the germline V gene are SNHLY and FYNNEI. The CDR3 covers 12 residues. The V end lost 8 bases, the J end lost 1 base, and 9 bases lay between the germline ends.

The gene calls are TRBV5-1 and TRBJ2-7; TRBD1 is a possible D gene (5 bases). The V and J ends lost 6 bases and 5 bases respectively, with 9 bases between them. The CDR3 totals 11 residues. The germline CDR1 and CDR2 sequences are SGHRS and YFSETQ. CDR3 residues: CASTQGHEQYF. The CDR3 DNA is TGCGCCAGCACCCAGGGTCACGAGCAGTACTTC.

The gene calls are TRBV18 and TRBJ2-7; D unclear. Looked up from germline, CDR1 is KGHSH and CDR2 is LQKENI. The ends were cut back, 0 bases at V and 2 bases at J, with 11 bases in the middle. The CDR3 totals 15 residues. CDR3 coding DNA: TGTGCCAGCTCACCACCGGGAATAAGGGCCTACGAGCAGTACTTC. It encodes CASSPPGIRAYEQYF.

The CDR3 DNA follows: TGTGCCAGCAGCCCAGTGGCAACTAATGAAAAACTGTTTTTT. Its protein product is CASSPVATNEKLFF. The V gene is TRBV7-9, the J gene TRBJ1-4, with D hard to call. The V end lost 5 bases, the J end lost 0 bases, and 7 bases lay between the germline ends. The germline gives CDR1 SEHNR, CDR2 FQNEAQ (reference sequence). CDR3 length: 14 residues. The full variable domain, its missing parts supplied by reference TRBV7-9 and TRBJ1-4, is DTGVSQNPRHKITKRGQNVTFRCDPISEHNRLYWYRQTLGQGPEFLTYFQNEAQLEKSRLLSDRFSAERPKGSFSTLEIQRTEQGDSAMYLCASSPVATNEKLFFGSGTQLSVL.

This chain connects TRBV7-8 to TRBJ1-2, with 9 bases aligning to TRBD1. The CDR3 spans 17 residues. Germline V gene lookup returns CDR1 SGHVS and CDR2 FQNEAQ. With V trimmed by 0 bases and J by 8 bases, 13 bases remained unmatched. CDR3 amino acids: CASSLARTGGQGKGYTF. The DNA for the CDR3 is TGTGCCAGCAGCTTAGCTAGAACCGGGGGACAGGGTAAAGGCTACACCTTC.

The rearrangement links TRBV6-6 to TRBJ1-5; the D gene is possibly TRBD1 (6 bases). Germline-derived CDR1 and CDR2 are MNHNY and SVGAGI (reference sequence). The V gene lost 5 bases and the J gene lost 6 bases, with 11 bases spanning the gap. The length of the CDR3 is 13 residues. Here the CDR3 reads CASSVGGIQPQHF. The CDR3 coding sequence is TGTGCCAGCAGTGTAGGGGGTATTCAGCCCCAGCATTTT.

The chain uses TRBV15 and TRBJ1-1, with TRBD1 matching 7 bases. The length of the CDR3 is 15 residues. Trimming at V came to 5 bases and at J to 3 bases, leaving 9 bases not matched to a gene. The germline gives CDR1 LNHNV, CDR2 YYDKDF (reference sequence). The CDR3 nucleotides read TGTGCCACCAGCTACCGGACAGGAGGGGACACTGAAGCTTTCTTT. Protein product: CATSYRTGGDTEAFF.

This chain connects TRBV7-9 to TRBJ2-7; D not certain. This CDR3 comprises 14 residues. The V end was cut by 1 base, the J end by 5 bases, with 12 bases between. The V gene's germline CDR1 is SEHNR and CDR2 FQNEAQ (reference sequence). The CDR3 coding sequence is TGTGCCAGCAGCTTAGAGGTGACACACAACGAGCAGTACTTC. Encoded protein: CASSLEVTHNEQYF.

The chain carries TRBV27 and TRBJ2-3, with 14 bases aligning to TRBD2. Per germline, CDR1 MNHEY and CDR2 SMNVEV (reference sequence). This CDR3 is 16 amino acids long. V dropped 8 bases and J dropped 2; count of bases not matched to a gene: 6. The DNA for the CDR3 is TGTGCCAGCCTCGGGACTAGCGGGAGTCTCACAGATACGCAGTATTTT. Its translation is CASLGTSGSLTDTQYF.

The chain is built from TRBV27 and TRBJ2-1, with D possibly TRBD2 on 5 matching bases. This CDR3 is 14 amino acids long. Trimming left V 2 bases short and J 6 bases short, with 11 bases between. Germline V CDR1 and CDR2: MNHEY, SMNVEV (reference sequence). For the CDR3, the DNA is TGTGCCAGCAGTTTAGAGGGCTTCTCCAATGAGCAGTTCTTC. Its protein is CASSLEGFSNEQFF.

V usage is TRBV28 and J usage is TRBJ2-7; 11 bases are a match to TRBD2. Germline CDR1 MDHEN, CDR2 SYDVKM. Unmatched junction bases numbered 5, after V lost 10 bases and J lost 3 bases. The CDR3 length is 13 residues. The CDR3 region has the DNA TGTGCCACCCTACTAGCGGGAGACTACGAGCAGTACTTC. It translates to CATLLAGDYEQYF.

With respect to this clone: In the same sample, other DNA sequences code for this CDR3. The rearrangement links TRBV4-1 to TRBJ1-1; D is uncertain. The ends were cut back, 0 bases at V and 1 base at J, with 6 bases in the middle. The CDR3 runs 14 residues. CDR1 is MGHRA and CDR2 is YSYEKL in the germline V gene. CDR3 amino acids: CASSQDIRNTEAFF. The CDR3 coding sequence is TGCGCCAGCAGCCAAGATATAAGGAACACTGAAGCTTTCTTT.

The rearrangement joins TRBV27 to TRBJ2-3; D is ambiguous. Germline CDR1 MNHEY, CDR2 SMNVEV (reference sequence). Deletions cut 1 base from V and 2 bases from J, with 10 bases between. The CDR3 contains 15 residues. The CDR3 loop reads CASSLLRDLTDTQYF. CDR3 nucleotides: TGTGCCAGCAGTTTATTGAGAGACCTCACAGATACGCAGTATTTT.

The chain recombines TRBV7-9 with TRBJ1-2, with a tentative D call TRBD1 (6 bases). V lost 5 bases to trimming and J lost 4 bases, with 17 bases between them. The CDR3 is made up of 15 amino acids. The germline V gene has CDR1 SEHNR and CDR2 FQNEAQ (reference sequence). The CDR3 protein is CASSLTPDSSYGYTF. The CDR3 DNA follows: TGTGCCAGCAGCCTAACCCCGGACAGCTCCTATGGCTACACCTTC.